Listed below are T cell receptor beta chains from one sample, sequenced in a study of vaccination and CD4 T cells after COVID-19. Their recognized antigens are unknown. TCRdb fed the PCR reads into MiXCR, producing one record per CDR3 protein. Of more than 25,000 distinct CDR3 sequences listed, roughly a third are singletons. The sequencing here drew on CD4+ T cells from blood, cultured in vitro, taken about 7 months after SARS-CoV-2 vaccination. Receptor source: a human donor who had recovered from COVID-19. CDR3s include the opening cysteine and the closing phenylalanine or tryptophan. Each record gives: J gene, V gene, clone size, D gene, CDR3 DNA, CDR3 protein. A D gene is named only where the DNA matches it firmly. Clone sizes are given selectively: once, few, many, or a class where the clone is expanded.

TRBJ2-7 TRBV2 once TRBD2 TGTGCCAGCAGGCTGGGACTAGCGGGATCCTACGAGCAGTACTTC CASRLGLAGSYEQYF
TRBJ2-5 TRBV20-1 NA NA TGCAGTGCTTCTTCGGACCTGTTGGTTGAGACCCAGTACTTC CSASSDLLVETQYF
TRBJ2-5 TRBV20-1 few NA TGCAGTGCTAGAGATAGCACGACAGCCCAAGAGACCCAGTACTTC CSARDSTTAQETQYF
TRBJ2-1 TRBV7-9 few TRBD2 TGTGCCAGCAGCCCTCGCCGTATAGCGGGAGACAATGAGCAGTTCTTC CASSPRRIAGDNEQFF
TRBJ1-5 TRBV20-1 large NA TGCAGTGCTCCGGGGTCCGTACAAGATCAGCCCCAGCATTTT CSAPGSVQDQPQHF
TRBJ1-2 TRBV11-2 NA NA TGTGCCAGCAGCCCGGACAGTAACTATGGCTACACCTTC CASSPDSNYGYTF
TRBJ2-2 TRBV11-2 few NA TGTGCCAGCAGCCCCTACAGACCGGACACCGGGGAGCTGTTTTTT CASSPYRPDTGELFF
TRBJ1-2 TRBV5-1 NA NA TGCGCCAGCAGCTTGGCTGGGAACCTATATGGCTACACCTTC CASSLAGNLYGYTF
TRBJ1-2 TRBV11-2 once TRBD1 TGTGCCAGCAGCCAGGGACAGGGGGCAAATGGCTACACCTTC CASSQGQGANGYTF
TRBJ2-5 TRBV7-6 few NA TGTGCCAGCAGCTTAGATGGGGCCATCCAGACCCAGTACTTC CASSLDGAIQTQYF
TRBJ2-5 TRBV2 NA NA TGTGCCAGCAGCCCCTCAGGGCAAGAGACCCAGTACTTC CASSPSGQETQYF
TRBJ2-3 TRBV5-4 medium-sized NA TGTGCCAGCAGCTTCACAGATACGCAGTATTTT CASSFTDTQYF
TRBJ2-7 TRBV20-1 NA TRBD2 TGCAGTGCTAGACGAGCGGGAGGGCCGAACGAGCAGTACTTC CSARRAGGPNEQYF
TRBJ1-2 TRBV20-1 NA TRBD1 TGCAGTGCTAGTGAACGGACAGGGTGGTATGGCTACACCTTC CSASERTGWYGYTF
TRBJ2-1 TRBV27 few TRBD2 TGTGCCAGCAGTCTAATAGCGGGAGAAGGGAATGAGCAGTTCTTC CASSLIAGEGNEQFF
TRBJ1-2 TRBV19 NA NA TGTGCCAGTAGTATCGAGGGACGGCGTGGCTACACCTTC CASSIEGRRGYTF
TRBJ1-5 TRBV7-2 NA NA TGTGCCAGCAGCTTAGATGCAGCGGGGGCTCAGCCCCAGCATTTT CASSLDAAGAQPQHF
TRBJ1-6 TRBV19 few NA TGTGCCAGTAGTTCGAGTACCTATAATTCACCCCTCCACTTT CASSSSTYNSPLHF
TRBJ1-3 TRBV28 NA TRBD1 TGTGCCAGCAGTTTAGGACAGGGAATATCGGTAGGGAGAAACACCATATATTTT CASSLGQGISVGRNTIYF
TRBJ2-1 TRBV20-1 few TRBD2 TGCAGTGCTAGGGCTAGCGGGAGGGCCAATGAGCAGTTCTTC CSARASGRANEQFF
TRBJ2-1 TRBV20-1 NA NA TGCAGTGCTAGGGACAGAACCGCCTTCTACAATGAGCAGTTCTTC CSARDRTAFYNEQFF
TRBJ2-3 TRBV7-6 few NA TGTGCCAGCAGCTTACGCTCTGCAGCTAACACAGATACGCAGTATTTT CASSLRSAANTDTQYF
TRBJ2-3 TRBV7-3 few TRBD2 TGTGCCAGCAGCTCGGGACTAGCGGGACTCACAGATACGCAGTATTTT CASSSGLAGLTDTQYF
TRBJ2-7 TRBV2 few NA TGTGCCAGCAGTGGAGACAGGTTGCCCTACGAGCAGTACTTC CASSGDRLPYEQYF
TRBJ2-3 TRBV12-3/TRBV12-4 NA NA TGTGCCAGCAGTCGCCGAAGCACAGATACGCAGTATTTT CASSRRSTDTQYF
TRBJ2-3 TRBV6-1 few NA TGTGCCAGCAGTGACGGTAATGGCCCAGATACGCAGTATTTT CASSDGNGPDTQYF
TRBJ2-7 TRBV7-9 few TRBD2 TGTGCCAGCAGCCTCGGACTAGCGGGACCTTACGAGCAGTACTTC CASSLGLAGPYEQYF
TRBJ2-6 TRBV28 NA NA TGTGCCAGCAGTTTAGCGGGGCCCGGGGCCAACGTCCTGACTTTC CASSLAGPGANVLTF
TRBJ2-1 TRBV28 NA TRBD2 TGTGCCAGCAGTTCCACTACCCCTCGGGCGGGAGGTTACAATGAGCAGTTCTTC CASSSTTPRAGGYNEQFF
TRBJ1-1 TRBV20-1 medium-sized NA TGCAGTGGTCCCTCGGCCTGGAACACTGAAGCTTTCTTT CSGPSAWNTEAFF
TRBJ1-1 TRBV19 NA NA TGTGCCAGTAGTATAGGACAGGTATTCACTGAAGCTTTCTTT CASSIGQVFTEAFF
TRBJ2-3 TRBV20-1 few NA TGCAGTGCTAGATATCAGAGGGTCCCTCACGATACGCAGTATTTT CSARYQRVPHDTQYF
TRBJ2-7 TRBV7-2 few TRBD2 TGTGCCAGCAGCAAGACTGGGACTAGCGGGAGCGTCCACGAGCAGTACTTC CASSKTGTSGSVHEQYF